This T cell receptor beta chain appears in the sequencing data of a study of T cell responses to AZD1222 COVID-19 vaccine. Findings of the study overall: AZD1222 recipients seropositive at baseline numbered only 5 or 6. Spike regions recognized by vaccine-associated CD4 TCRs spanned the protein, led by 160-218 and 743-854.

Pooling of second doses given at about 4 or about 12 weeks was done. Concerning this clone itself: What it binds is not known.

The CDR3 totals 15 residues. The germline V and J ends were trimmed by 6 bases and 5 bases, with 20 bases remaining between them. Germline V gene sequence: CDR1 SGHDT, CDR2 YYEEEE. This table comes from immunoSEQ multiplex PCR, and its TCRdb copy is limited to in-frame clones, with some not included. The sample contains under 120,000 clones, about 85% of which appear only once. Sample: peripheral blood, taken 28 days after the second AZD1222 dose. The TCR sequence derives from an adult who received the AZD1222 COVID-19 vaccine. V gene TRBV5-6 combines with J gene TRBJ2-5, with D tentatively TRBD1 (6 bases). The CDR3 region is CASTLDRLPGETQYF. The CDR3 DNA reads TGTGCCAGCACCCTGGACAGACTCCCCGGCGAGACCCAGTACTTC. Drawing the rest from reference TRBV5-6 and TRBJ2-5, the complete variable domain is DAGVTQSPTHLIKTRGQQVTLRCSPKSGHDTVSWYQQALGQGPQFIFQYYEEEERQRGNFPDRFSGHQFPNYSSELNVNALLLGDSALYLCASTLDRLPGETQYFGPGTRLLVL.